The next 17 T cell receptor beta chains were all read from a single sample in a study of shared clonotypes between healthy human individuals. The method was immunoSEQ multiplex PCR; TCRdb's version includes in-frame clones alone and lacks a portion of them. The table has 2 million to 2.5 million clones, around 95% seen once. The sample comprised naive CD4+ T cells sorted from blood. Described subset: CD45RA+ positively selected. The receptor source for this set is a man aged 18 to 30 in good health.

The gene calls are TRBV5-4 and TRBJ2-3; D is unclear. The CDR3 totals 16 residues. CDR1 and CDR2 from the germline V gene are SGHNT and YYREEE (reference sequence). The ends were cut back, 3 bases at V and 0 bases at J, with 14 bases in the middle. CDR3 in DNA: TGTGCCAGCAGCTCGATGGACCAACCTAGCACAGATACGCAGTATTTT. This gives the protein CASSSMDQPSTDTQYF.

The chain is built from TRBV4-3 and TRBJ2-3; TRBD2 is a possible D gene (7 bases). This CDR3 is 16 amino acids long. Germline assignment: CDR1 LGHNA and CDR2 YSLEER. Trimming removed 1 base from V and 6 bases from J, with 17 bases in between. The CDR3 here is CASSQVRAGAQDTQYF. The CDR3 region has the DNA TGCGCCAGCAGCCAAGTACGGGCGGGGGCCCAGGATACGCAGTATTTT.

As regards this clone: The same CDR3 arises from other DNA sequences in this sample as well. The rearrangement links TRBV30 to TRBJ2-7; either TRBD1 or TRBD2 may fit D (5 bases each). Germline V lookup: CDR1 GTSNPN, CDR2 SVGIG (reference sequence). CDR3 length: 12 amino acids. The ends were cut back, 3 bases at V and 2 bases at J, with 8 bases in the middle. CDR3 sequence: CAWSPGPYEQYF. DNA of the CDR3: TGTGCCTGGAGCCCGGGGCCCTACGAGCAGTACTTC.

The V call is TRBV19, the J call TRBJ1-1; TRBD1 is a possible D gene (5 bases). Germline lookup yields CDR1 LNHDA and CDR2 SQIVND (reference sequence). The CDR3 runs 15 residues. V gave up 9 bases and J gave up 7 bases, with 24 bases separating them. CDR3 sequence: CASLGFGAATDEAFF. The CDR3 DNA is TGTGCCAGCCTTGGGTTCGGGGCAGCGACGGATGAAGCTTTCTTT.

The DNA of the CDR3 is TGTGCCAGCAGCGTAGCTCCGGGCGGCGCCTACAATGAGCAGTTCTTC. It encodes CASSVAPGGAYNEQFF. This chain uses TRBV9 with TRBJ2-1; D gene ambiguous. Germline CDR1 and CDR2: SGDLS and YYNGEE. V shed 0 bases and J shed 2 bases, with 12 bases lying between them. The CDR3 totals 16 residues.

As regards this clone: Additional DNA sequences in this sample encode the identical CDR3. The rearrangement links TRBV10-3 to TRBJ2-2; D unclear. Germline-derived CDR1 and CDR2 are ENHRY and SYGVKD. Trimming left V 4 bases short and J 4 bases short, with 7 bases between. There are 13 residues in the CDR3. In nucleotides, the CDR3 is TGTGCCATCAGTGTAGGCGGCACCGGGGAGCTGTTTTTT. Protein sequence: CAISVGGTGELFF.

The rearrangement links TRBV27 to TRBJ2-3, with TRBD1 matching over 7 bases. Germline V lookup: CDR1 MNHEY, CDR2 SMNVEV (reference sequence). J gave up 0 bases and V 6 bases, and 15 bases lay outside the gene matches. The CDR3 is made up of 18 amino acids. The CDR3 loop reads CASSFGTVFFSSTDTQYF. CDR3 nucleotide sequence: TGTGCCAGCAGCTTCGGGACAGTTTTCTTTTCTAGCACAGATACGCAGTATTTT.

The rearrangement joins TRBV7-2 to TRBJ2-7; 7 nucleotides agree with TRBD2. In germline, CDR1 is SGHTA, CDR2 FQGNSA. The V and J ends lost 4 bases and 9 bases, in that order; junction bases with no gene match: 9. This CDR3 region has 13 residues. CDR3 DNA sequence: TGTGCCAGCAGCTCAACTAGCGTACAAGGGCAGTACTTC. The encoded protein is CASSSTSVQGQYF.

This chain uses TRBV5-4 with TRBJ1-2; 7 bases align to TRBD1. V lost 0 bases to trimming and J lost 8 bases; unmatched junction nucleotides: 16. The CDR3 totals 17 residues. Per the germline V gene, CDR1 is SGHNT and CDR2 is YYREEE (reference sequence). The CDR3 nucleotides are TGTGCCAGCAGCTTGGATGATAGGGGGCTGGCAGGGGGAGGCTACACCTTC. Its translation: CASSLDDRGLAGGGYTF.

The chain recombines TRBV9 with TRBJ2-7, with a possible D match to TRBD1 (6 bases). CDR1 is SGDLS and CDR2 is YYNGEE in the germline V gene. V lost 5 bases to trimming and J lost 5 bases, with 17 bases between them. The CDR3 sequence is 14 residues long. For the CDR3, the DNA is TGTGCCAGCAGTCCCGAGGGGGTTAGCGACGAGCAGTACTTC. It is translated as CASSPEGVSDEQYF.

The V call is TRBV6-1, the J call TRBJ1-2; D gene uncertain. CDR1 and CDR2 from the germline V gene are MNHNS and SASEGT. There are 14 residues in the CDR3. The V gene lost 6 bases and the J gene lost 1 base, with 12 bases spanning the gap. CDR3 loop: CASSRERNNYGYTF. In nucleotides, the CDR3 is TGTGCCAGCAGCCGGGAAAGAAATAACTATGGCTACACCTTC.

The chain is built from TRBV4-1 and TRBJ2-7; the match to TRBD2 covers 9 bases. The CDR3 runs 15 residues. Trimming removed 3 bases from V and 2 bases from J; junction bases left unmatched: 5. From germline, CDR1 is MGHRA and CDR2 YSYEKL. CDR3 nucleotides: TGCGCCAGCAGCCACAAGACTAGCGGTACCTACGAGCAGTACTTC. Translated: CASSHKTSGTYEQYF.

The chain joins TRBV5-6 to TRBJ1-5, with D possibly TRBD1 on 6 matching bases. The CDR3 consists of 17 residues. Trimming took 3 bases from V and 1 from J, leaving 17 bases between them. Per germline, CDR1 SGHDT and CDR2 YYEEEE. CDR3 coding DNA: TGTGCCAGCAGCTCCTATTCAGGGGTAGCGAGCAATCAGCCCCAGCATTTT. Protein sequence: CASSSYSGVASNQPQHF.

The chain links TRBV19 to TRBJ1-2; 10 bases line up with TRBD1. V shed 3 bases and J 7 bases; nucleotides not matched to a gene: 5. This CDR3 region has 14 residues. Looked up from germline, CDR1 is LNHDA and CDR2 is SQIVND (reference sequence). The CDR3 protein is CASSIRQGAGGYTF. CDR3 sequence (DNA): TGTGCCAGTAGTATTCGACAGGGGGCCGGTGGCTACACCTTC.

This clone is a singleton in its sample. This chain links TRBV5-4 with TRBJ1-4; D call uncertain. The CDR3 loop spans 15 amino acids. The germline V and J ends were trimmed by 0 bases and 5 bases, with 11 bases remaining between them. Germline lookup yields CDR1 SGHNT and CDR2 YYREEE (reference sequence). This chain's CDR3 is CASSLGSGRNEKLFF. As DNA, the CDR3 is TGTGCCAGCAGCTTGGGATCGGGCAGAAATGAAAAACTGTTTTTT.

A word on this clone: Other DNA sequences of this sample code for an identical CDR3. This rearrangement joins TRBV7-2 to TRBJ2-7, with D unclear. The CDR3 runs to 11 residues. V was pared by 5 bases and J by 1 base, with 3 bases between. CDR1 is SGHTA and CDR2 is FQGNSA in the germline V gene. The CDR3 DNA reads TGTGCCAGCAGCGTGTCCTACGAGCAGTACTTC. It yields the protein CASSVSYEQYF.

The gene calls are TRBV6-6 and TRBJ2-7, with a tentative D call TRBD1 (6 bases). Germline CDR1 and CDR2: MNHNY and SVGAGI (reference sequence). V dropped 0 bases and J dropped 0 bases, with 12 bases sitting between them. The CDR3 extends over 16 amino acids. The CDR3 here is CASSYSRQASSYEQYF. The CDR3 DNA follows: TGTGCCAGCAGTTACTCGCGACAGGCGAGCTCCTACGAGCAGTACTTC.